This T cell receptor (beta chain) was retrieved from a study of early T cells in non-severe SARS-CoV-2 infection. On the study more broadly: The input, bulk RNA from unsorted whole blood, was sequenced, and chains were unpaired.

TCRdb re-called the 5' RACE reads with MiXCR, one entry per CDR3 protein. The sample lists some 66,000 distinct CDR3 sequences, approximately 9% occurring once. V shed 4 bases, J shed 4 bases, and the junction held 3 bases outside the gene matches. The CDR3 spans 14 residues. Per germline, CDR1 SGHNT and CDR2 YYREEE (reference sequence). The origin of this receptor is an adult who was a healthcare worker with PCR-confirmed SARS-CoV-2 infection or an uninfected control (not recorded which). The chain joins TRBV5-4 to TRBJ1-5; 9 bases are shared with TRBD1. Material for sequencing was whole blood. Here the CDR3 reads CASSTGQGNQPQHF. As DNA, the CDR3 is TGTGCCAGCAGCACGGGACAGGGAAATCAGCCCCAGCATTTT.